This T cell receptor (beta chain) was recorded in a study of blood T cells in healthy people across ages. General study points: Because sorting was not performed, PBMCs prevented conclusive naive versus antigen-experienced comparison.

Then a second PCR, running roughly 6 to 11 cycles, was carried out with a sample-barcoded 5' primer and a J-beta primer mix. Each CDR3 protein gets one entry after TCRdb re-called the 5' RACE reads with MiXCR. The repertoire includes approximately 810,000 distinct CDR3 sequences, about 28% of them detected once, and about 18% sits in the top ten. The V segment lost 2 bases and the J segment 8 bases; nucleotides outside the gene matches: 5. The germline CDR1 and CDR2 sequences are GTSNPN and SVGIG (reference sequence). CDR3 length: 15 residues. Details on this clonotype: The antigen is not known.

The TCR originated in a woman of 80 years or more in good health. The gene calls are TRBV30 and TRBJ2-1; 14 positions agree with TRBD2. Sequenced input: blood. The CDR3 nucleotides are TGTGCCTGGAGTATCGGGACTAGCGGGGGTTATGAGCAGTTCTTC. This encodes CAWSIGTSGGYEQFF.